A selection of T cell receptor beta chains follows, all from one sample in a study of blood T cells in healthy people across ages. TCRdb re-derived calls from the 5' RACE reads in MiXCR, one entry per CDR3 protein. Here the sample spans around 780,000 distinct CDR3 sequences, about 26% being singletons. These data also featured in a second study, about T cells of mothers and their children.

Input material: blood. These receptor sequences come from a boy younger than 18 in good health. The CDR3 runs from the conserved cysteine through the conserved F or W. A D gene is named only where the DNA matches it firmly. Not every row has a clone size; where given, it reads once, few, many or a size class.

d_gene: NA; abundance: NA; v_gene: TRBV2; len: 16; j_gene: TRBJ2-7; CDR3nt: TGTGCCAGCAGTGAAGCGCTTGACGGGGGTACCTACGAGCAGTACTTC; CDR3aa: CASSEALDGGTYEQYF
d_gene: NA; abundance: NA; v_gene: TRBV10-1; len: 14; j_gene: TRBJ2-5; CDR3nt: TGCGCCAGCAGTGACGGGGGGCACCAAGAGACCCAGTACTTC; CDR3aa: CASSDGGHQETQYF
d_gene: TRBD1; abundance: once; v_gene: TRBV7-2; len: 17; j_gene: TRBJ1-2; CDR3nt: TGTGCCAGCAGCCAGGACAGGGGGCCTCTCGTGGGAAATGGCTACACCTTC; CDR3aa: CASSQDRGPLVGNGYTF
d_gene: TRBD1; abundance: NA; v_gene: TRBV6-5; len: 16; j_gene: TRBJ1-2; CDR3nt: TGTGCCAGCAGTTCCGAAGAGGAGGACAGGGGTTATGGCTACACCTTC; CDR3aa: CASSSEEEDRGYGYTF
d_gene: NA; abundance: NA; v_gene: TRBV9; len: 15; j_gene: TRBJ2-1; CDR3nt: TGTGCCAGCAGCGTATCAGGGTCGGAGCACAATGAGCAGTTCTTC; CDR3aa: CASSVSGSEHNEQFF
d_gene: TRBD1; abundance: NA; v_gene: TRBV7-6; len: 15; j_gene: TRBJ1-6; CDR3nt: TGTGCCAGCAGCTTCGGGGGACAGGGTCACTCACCCCTCCACTTT; CDR3aa: CASSFGGQGHSPLHF
d_gene: TRBD2; abundance: few; v_gene: TRBV20-1; len: 13; j_gene: TRBJ2-7; CDR3nt: TGCAGTGCTAGCGGGGGGGACACCTACGAGCAGTACTTC; CDR3aa: CSASGGDTYEQYF
d_gene: NA; abundance: few; v_gene: TRBV3-1; len: 13; j_gene: TRBJ2-1; CDR3nt: TGTGCCAGCAGCCAACTCTCCTACAATGAGCAGTTCTTC; CDR3aa: CASSQLSYNEQFF
d_gene: TRBD2; abundance: NA; v_gene: TRBV12-3/TRBV12-4; len: 19; j_gene: TRBJ2-6; CDR3nt: TGTGCCAGCAGTCCCGGGACTAGCGGGGGGGACTCTGGGGCCAACGTCCTGACTTTC; CDR3aa: CASSPGTSGGDSGANVLTF
d_gene: NA; abundance: NA; v_gene: TRBV20-1; len: 11; j_gene: TRBJ2-5; CDR3nt: TGCAGTGGGGCTAACCAAGAGACCCAGTGCTTC; CDR3aa: CSGANQETQCF
d_gene: TRBD1; abundance: NA; v_gene: TRBV6-5; len: 15; j_gene: TRBJ1-1; CDR3nt: TGTGCCAGCAGTTCAAACCGGGACAGTTCAACTGAAGCTTTCTTT; CDR3aa: CASSSNRDSSTEAFF
d_gene: NA; abundance: NA; v_gene: TRBV20-1; len: 16; j_gene: TRBJ1-1; CDR3nt: TGCAGTGCTAGACCCTCCTGGCCAGGGAAGGACACTGAAGCTTTCTTT; CDR3aa: CSARPSWPGKDTEAFF
d_gene: NA; abundance: NA; v_gene: TRBV6-4; len: 18; j_gene: TRBJ2-3; CDR3nt: TGTGCCAGCAGTGAGGGGACCAGTTCCCTACACGGGGGAGATACGCAGTATTTT; CDR3aa: CASSEGTSSLHGGDTQYF
d_gene: TRBD1; abundance: few; v_gene: TRBV12-3/TRBV12-4; len: 14; j_gene: TRBJ1-4; CDR3nt: TGTGCCAGCAGTTACGGACAGGGAACCGGCAAACTGTTTTTT; CDR3aa: CASSYGQGTGKLFF
d_gene: NA; abundance: NA; v_gene: TRBV9; len: 15; j_gene: TRBJ2-5; CDR3nt: TGTGCCAGCAGCGTGACGGACGGAGAGAGGGAGACCCAGTACTTC; CDR3aa: CASSVTDGERETQYF
d_gene: TRBD1; abundance: few; v_gene: TRBV27; len: 14; j_gene: TRBJ1-2; CDR3nt: TGTGCCAGCAAATCAACAGGGGGCGACTATGGCTACACCTTC; CDR3aa: CASKSTGGDYGYTF
d_gene: NA; abundance: few; v_gene: TRBV6-5; len: 15; j_gene: TRBJ1-2; CDR3nt: TGTGCCAGCAGTTCCCAGATTACAGGGAGCTATGGCTACACCTTC; CDR3aa: CASSSQITGSYGYTF
d_gene: NA; abundance: NA; v_gene: TRBV14; len: 14; j_gene: TRBJ2-7; CDR3nt: TGTGCCAGCAGCCCGCAACGCGGGGTCCACGAGCAGTACTTC; CDR3aa: CASSPQRGVHEQYF
d_gene: NA; abundance: NA; v_gene: TRBV2; len: 13; j_gene: TRBJ2-7; CDR3nt: TGTGCCAGCAGTGTTGGCTACTCCTACGAGCAGTACTTC; CDR3aa: CASSVGYSYEQYF
d_gene: NA; abundance: NA; v_gene: TRBV15; len: 15; j_gene: TRBJ2-7; CDR3nt: TGTGCCACCAGCAGACAGTATGGGCCTGCCTACGAGCAGTACTTC; CDR3aa: CATSRQYGPAYEQYF
d_gene: NA; abundance: few; v_gene: TRBV6-6; len: 14; j_gene: TRBJ2-5; CDR3nt: TGTGCCAGCAGTTACTCGATGGACGGGGGGCAGGGTTTCTTC; CDR3aa: CASSYSMDGGQGFF
d_gene: TRBD1; abundance: many; v_gene: TRBV27; len: 15; j_gene: TRBJ2-1; CDR3nt: TGTGCCAGCAGTTTCGGGACAGGCCTATACAATGAGCAGTTCTTC; CDR3aa: CASSFGTGLYNEQFF
d_gene: NA; abundance: NA; v_gene: TRBV7-6; len: 15; j_gene: TRBJ1-2; CDR3nt: TGTGCCAGCAGCATTGGGGACGGCCTTAACTATGGCTACACCTTC; CDR3aa: CASSIGDGLNYGYTF
d_gene: TRBD2; abundance: NA; v_gene: TRBV18; len: 16; j_gene: TRBJ2-7; CDR3nt: TGTGCCAGCTCACCAAGGAGGACTAGCGGCGACTACGAGCAGTACTTC; CDR3aa: CASSPRRTSGDYEQYF
d_gene: NA; abundance: few; v_gene: TRBV2; len: 13; j_gene: TRBJ2-5; CDR3nt: TGTGCCAGCAGTTCCGACATGGGAGAGACCCAGTACTTC; CDR3aa: CASSSDMGETQYF
d_gene: TRBD2; abundance: NA; v_gene: TRBV28; len: 16; j_gene: TRBJ2-5; CDR3nt: TGTGCCAGCAGTTTACGACTAGCGGGGGGCCCGGAGACCCAGTACTTC; CDR3aa: CASSLRLAGGPETQYF
d_gene: NA; abundance: few; v_gene: TRBV30; len: 11; j_gene: TRBJ2-1; CDR3nt: TGTGCCTGGAGTGTCCCGAATGAGCAGTTCTTC; CDR3aa: CAWSVPNEQFF